This T cell receptor beta chain was identified during a study of cytotoxic CD8 clonotypes in ibrutinib-treated CLL. Study-level information: Partial response was seen in 25 or so patients and complete response in 2; after median roughly six years, about 14 stayed remitted, around 12 progressed. Study-wide points: Sustained-remission patients were sampled at different times than progressing patients were.

Notes on this clone: Its antigen is still unknown.

The junction had 9 bases not matched to a gene; V was cut back by 2 bases and J by 2 bases. From germline, CDR1 is MDHEN and CDR2 SYDVKM. The CDR3 is made up of 16 amino acids. Depth targeted 1 in 200,000 to 1 in 1 million T cells, averaging 10x coverage per clonotype. Only in-frame clones appear in the TCRdb table, and some are missing; sequencing was by immunoSEQ multiplex PCR. The sample yields 150,000 or so clones, roughly 83% seen once. The J gene is TRBJ2-7, the V gene TRBV28, with 7 bases aligning to TRBD2. The sequences come from PBMCs, collected after 12 months of ibrutinib treatment. The sequence came from a human donor with chronic lymphocytic leukemia. CDR3 amino acids: CASSLTGTNIPYEQYF. CDR3 coding DNA: TGTGCCAGCAGTTTAACCGGGACTAACATCCCCTACGAGCAGTACTTC. The whole variable domain, remainder taken from reference TRBV28 and TRBJ2-7, is DVKVTQSSRYLVKRTGEKVFLECVQDMDHENMFWYRQDPGLGLRLIYFSYDVKMKEKGDIPEGYSVSREKKERFSLILESASTNQTSMYLCASSLTGTNIPYEQYFGPGTRLTVT.